These 9 T cell receptor beta chains were all obtained from the same sample, sequenced in a study of blood T cell repertoires in COVID-19. TCRdb's copy holds only in-frame clones and misses some; the assay was immunoSEQ multiplex PCR. Among about 47,000 clones listed, approximately 83% were seen once. Material: peripheral blood. The source is a man between 70 and 80 years old with active COVID-19.

The chain links TRBV7-2 to TRBJ1-1, with D possibly matching TRBD1 (5 bases). Germline CDR1 is SGHTA and CDR2 is FQGNSA. The CDR3 length is 15 residues. Deletions cut 4 bases from V and 8 bases from J, with 20 bases between. This CDR3 reads CASSSQGSSGVEAFF. The CDR3 coding sequence is TGTGCCAGCAGCTCCCAGGGATCCAGTGGAGTAGAAGCTTTCTTT.

CDR3 bases: TGTGCCAGCAGCCCTGGGACTAGCGGGACCTACGAGCAGTACTTC. This translates into CASSPGTSGTYEQYF. This chain connects TRBV4-2 to TRBJ2-7, with 13 bases that match TRBD2. The CDR3 runs to 15 residues. J lost 2 bases, V lost 4 bases, and 2 bases had no gene match. The V gene's germline CDR1 is LGHNA and CDR2 YNFKEQ.

Here the CDR3 reads CASSQRSEVNSPLHF. The DNA for the CDR3 is TGTGCCAGCAGCCAAAGGTCGGAGGTGAATTCACCCCTCCACTTT. This rearrangement joins TRBV3-1 (or the pseudogene TRBV3-2) to TRBJ1-6; D is ambiguous. Germline loops: CDR1 LGHDT, CDR2 YNNKEL (reference sequence). Trimming stripped 2 bases from V and 7 bases from J, with 12 bases between. The CDR3 sequence is 15 residues long.

This clone has a handful of counts. V is TRBV15 and J is TRBJ2-4, with a weak D call TRBD2 (5 bases). The CDR3 covers 17 residues. Deletions cut 3 bases from V and 2 bases from J, with 17 bases between. CDR1 is LNHNV, CDR2 YYDKDF, per germline (reference sequence). The CDR3, as DNA: TGTGCCACCAGCAGCCAGTGGGAGTCGTACACCAAAAACATTCAGTACTTC. Its translation: CATSSQWESYTKNIQYF.

The J gene is TRBJ2-3, the V gene TRBV7-9; 7 bases are shared with TRBD1. Looked up from germline, CDR1 is SEHNR and CDR2 is FQNEAQ (reference sequence). The CDR3 loop spans 15 amino acids. J lost 0 bases, V lost 2 bases, and 2 bases had no gene match. The CDR3 here is CASSLRTGSTDTQYF. The CDR3 coding sequence is TGTGCCAGCAGCTTACGGACAGGTAGCACAGATACGCAGTATTTT.

Here the CDR3 DNA reads TGTGCCAGCAGCTTGCCGGGATTAGCTCAAGAGACCCAGTACTTC. It is translated as CASSLPGLAQETQYF. The J gene is TRBJ2-5, the V gene TRBV5-4, with D possibly matching TRBD2 (5 bases). Germline assignment: CDR1 SGHNT and CDR2 YYREEE (reference sequence). The V and J ends lost 1 base and 2 bases respectively, with 12 bases between them. CDR3 length: 15 amino acids. The full variable domain, with the rest looked up from reference TRBV5-4 and TRBJ2-5, is ETGVTQSPTHLIKTRGQQVTLRCSSQSGHNTVSWYQQALGQGPQFIFQYYREEENGRGNFPPRFSGLQFPNYSSELNVNALELDDSALYLCASSLPGLAQETQYFGPGTRLLVL.

The chain couples TRBV7-2 to TRBJ2-1; 7 nucleotides match TRBD1. Trimming at V came to 6 bases and at J to 0 bases, leaving 8 bases not matched to a gene. CDR3 length: 16 amino acids. Germline CDR1 and CDR2: SGHTA and FQGNSA. CDR3 amino acids: CASRGGSARSYNEQFF. As DNA, the CDR3 is TGTGCCAGCAGAGGGGGCTCGGCTCGCTCCTACAATGAGCAGTTCTTC.

V and J are TRBV7-8 and TRBJ2-7, with D tentatively TRBD2 (5 bases). The ends were cut back, 1 base at V and 6 bases at J, with 7 bases in the middle. CDR1 and CDR2 from the germline V gene are SGHVS and FQNEAQ. This CDR3 contains 12 residues. CDR3 coding DNA: TGTGCCAGCAGCTTAGACGAGGGCGAGCAGTACTTC. It translates to CASSLDEGEQYF.

This clone was observed a single time. The chain carries TRBV3-1 (or the pseudogene TRBV3-2) and TRBJ2-3; TRBD1 agrees at 7 bases. J was trimmed by 5 bases and V by 5 bases; bases with no gene match: 10. Germline V gene sequence: CDR1 LGHDT, CDR2 YNNKEL (reference sequence). CDR3 length equals 15 residues. CDR3 DNA: TGTGCCAGCAGCACAACAGGGGACATGAAAGATACGCAGTATTTT. It specifies CASSTTGDMKDTQYF.